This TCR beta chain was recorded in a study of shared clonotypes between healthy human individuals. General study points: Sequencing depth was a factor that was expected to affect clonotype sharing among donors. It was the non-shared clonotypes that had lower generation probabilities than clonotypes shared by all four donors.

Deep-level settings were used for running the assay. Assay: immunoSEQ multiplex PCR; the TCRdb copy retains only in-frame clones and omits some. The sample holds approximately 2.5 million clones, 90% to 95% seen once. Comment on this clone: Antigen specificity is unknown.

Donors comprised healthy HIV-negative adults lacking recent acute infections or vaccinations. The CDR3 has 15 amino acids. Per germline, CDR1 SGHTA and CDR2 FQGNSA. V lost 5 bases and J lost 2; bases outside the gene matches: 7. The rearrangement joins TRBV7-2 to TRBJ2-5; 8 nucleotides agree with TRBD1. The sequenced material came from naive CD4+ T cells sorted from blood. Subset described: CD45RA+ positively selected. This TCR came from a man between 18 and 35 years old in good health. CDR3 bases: TGTGCCAGCAGCCCTGACAGGGGCCCTCAAGAGACCCAGTACTTC. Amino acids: CASSPDRGPQETQYF.